The clone carrying this T cell receptor beta chain was counted only a few times. With a J-beta primer mix and a sample-barcoded 5' primer, a second PCR ran 7 to 11 cycles. MiXCR, applied by TCRdb to the 5' RACE reads, yields one record per CDR3 protein. Of 850,000 to 1,000,000 distinct CDR3 sequences in the sample, under 50% are singletons; the top ten hold about an eighth. The entry originates in a study of blood T cells in healthy people across ages. The sequenced sample consisted of blood. This receptor was obtained from a man younger than 40 in good health.

The CDR3, as DNA: TGCAGTGCTAGTCCCCGACAGGGAGATCAGCCCCAGCATTTT. This translates into CSASPRQGDQPQHF. The chain joins TRBV20-1 to TRBJ1-5; 7 nucleotides line up with TRBD1. Germline V lookup: CDR1 DFQATT, CDR2 SNEGSKA (reference sequence). The CDR3 spans 14 residues. V shed 3 bases, J shed 5 bases, and the junction held 7 bases outside the gene matches.